One sample yielded the 30 T cell receptor beta chains listed below, sequenced in a study of Ad26.COV2.S vaccination and SARS-CoV-2 variants. Treatment of the sample: approximately 18 received Ad26.COV2.S at low or high dose, single or two shots; 5 received placebo; per-sample allocation not given. The samples date from day 63 after the first vaccine or placebo injection. TCRdb's table, derived via immunoSEQ multiplex PCR, lists solely in-frame clones and lacks some. The sample includes around 450,000 clones, approximately 89% of them seen just once. The sample in question was peripheral blood, obtained in a trial of Ad26.COV2.S vaccine versus placebo. The origin of the receptors is a person aged 18 to 65 who received the Ad26.COV2.S COVID-19 vaccine or a placebo.

This chain connects TRBV5-8 to TRBJ1-3; no firm D call. The CDR3 runs 17 residues. V was trimmed by 5 bases and J by 0 bases, leaving 18 bases between them. Germline-derived CDR1 and CDR2 are SGHTS and YDEGEE. CDR3 residues: CASRQLRRFISGNTIYF. CDR3 in DNA: TGTGCCAGCAGACAGCTGCGCCGGTTTATCTCTGGAAACACCATATATTTT.

V is TRBV5-1 and J is TRBJ2-7; perhaps D is TRBD1 or TRBD2 (6 bases each). Per germline, CDR1 SGHRS and CDR2 YFSETQ. V shed 6 bases and J shed 5 bases, with 21 bases lying between them. This CDR3 is built from 15 residues. The CDR3 bases are TGCGCCAGCAAGCTTGGAACCCAGGGGAGGAACGAGCAGTACTTC. Its protein product is CASKLGTQGRNEQYF.

In DNA form, the CDR3 reads TGTGCCAGTAGTTTCCGGACAGGATCAGGGCAGCCCCAGCATTTT. This translates into CASSFRTGSGQPQHF. The gene calls are TRBV19 and TRBJ1-5; 7 bases map to TRBD1. The CDR3 totals 15 residues. Germline trimming cut 5 bases from V and 7 bases from J; bases unmatched to any gene: 11. In germline, CDR1 is LNHDA, CDR2 SQIVND (reference sequence).

The V gene is TRBV7-6, the J gene TRBJ2-3; either TRBD1 or TRBD2 may supply D (5 bases each). The CDR3 sequence is 18 residues long. Trimming removed 2 bases from V and 2 bases from J, with 20 bases in between. Germline CDR1 is SGHVS and CDR2 is FNYEAQ. CDR3: CASSLSVGVRGITDTQYF. DNA for the CDR3: TGTGCCAGCAGCTTAAGTGTCGGGGTACGGGGCATCACAGATACGCAGTATTTT. Looking up the rest from reference TRBV7-6 and TRBJ2-3 gives the full variable domain: GAGVSQSPRYKVTKRGQDVALRCDPISGHVSLYWYRQALGQGPEFLTYFNYEAQQDKSGLPNDRFSAERPEGSISTLTIQRTEQRDSAMYRCASSLSVGVRGITDTQYFGPGTRLTVL.

The V call is TRBV6-5, the J call TRBJ1-6; 7 bases match TRBD1. The CDR3 loop spans 16 amino acids. Germline V CDR1 and CDR2: MNHEY, SVGAGI. Germline trimming cut 4 bases from V and 7 bases from J; bases unmatched to any gene: 10. CDR3 sequence reads: CASSSQTGTENSPLHF. CDR3 nucleotides: TGTGCCAGCAGTTCCCAAACCGGGACAGAGAATTCACCCCTCCACTTT.

This sequence joins TRBV5-6 and TRBJ2-1, with D tentatively TRBD2 (5 bases). Trimming took 1 base from V and 0 from J, leaving 11 bases between them. CDR1 and CDR2 from the germline V gene are SGHDT and YYEEEE. The CDR3 is made up of 16 amino acids. The chain's CDR3 is CASSLPAGISYNEQFF. CDR3 in DNA: TGTGCCAGCAGCTTGCCAGCCGGGATCTCCTACAATGAGCAGTTCTTC.

The chain uses TRBV7-2 and TRBJ2-2, with D perhaps TRBD2 (6 bases). Trimming took off 5 bases at V and 4 bases at J, with 11 bases between the two ends. The germline gives CDR1 SGHTA, CDR2 FQGNSA. There are 14 residues in the CDR3. CDR3 in DNA: TGTGCCAGCAGCCTCTGGACTACCACCGGGGAGCTGTTTTTT. Translating gives CASSLWTTTGELFF.

This chain connects TRBV5-4 to TRBJ1-1; D gene uncertain. The CDR3 runs 14 residues. Trimming cost V 5 bases and J 5 bases, with 16 bases left between them. Germline-derived CDR1 and CDR2 are SGHNT and YYREEE (reference sequence). CDR3 sequence (DNA): TGTGCCAGCAGACACGACCTCGAAGCGACTGAAGCTTTCTTT. Encoded protein: CASRHDLEATEAFF.

The J gene is TRBJ1-4, the V gene TRBV7-2, with no clear D. Trimming left V 1 base short and J 10 bases short, with 13 bases between. Looked up from germline, CDR1 is SGHTA and CDR2 is FQGNSA. The CDR3 contains 14 residues. CDR3 loop: CASSLGSQAGKLFF. CDR3 sequence (DNA): TGTGCCAGCAGCTTAGGTAGTCAAGCTGGAAAACTGTTTTTT.

The chain links TRBV10-3 to TRBJ1-5, with 7 bases aligning to TRBD1. The CDR3 covers 13 residues. In germline, CDR1 is ENHRY, CDR2 SYGVKD. V dropped 4 bases and J dropped 5; count of bases not matched to a gene: 2. The CDR3 sequence is CAISGTGDQPQHF. CDR3 bases: TGTGCCATCAGTGGCACAGGGGATCAGCCCCAGCATTTT.

Comment on this clone: The sample carries other DNA sequences with the same CDR3. This sequence joins TRBV6-2 or TRBV6-3 and TRBJ2-7; D perhaps matches TRBD2 (6 bases). With 4 bases removed from V and 0 bases from J, the gap between germline ends came to 13 bases. This CDR3 comprises 15 residues. Germline CDR1 reads MNHEY; CDR2 reads SVGEGT. The CDR3 coding sequence is TGTGCCAGCAGTTTCCCCGGGGGAAGCTCCTACGAGCAGTACGTC. It yields the protein CASSFPGGSSYEQYV.

The genes are TRBV2 and TRBJ1-5, with D perhaps matching TRBD1 (5 bases). Germline V gene sequence: CDR1 SNHLY, CDR2 FYNNEI. Trimming cost V 10 bases and J 0 bases, with 10 bases left between them. The CDR3 has 13 amino acids. As DNA, the CDR3 is TGTGCCACGACAGACAATAGCAATCAGCCCCAGCATTTT. Amino acids: CATTDNSNQPQHF.

V and J are TRBV28 and TRBJ2-3, with D uncertain. CDR1 is MDHEN and CDR2 is SYDVKM in the germline V gene. Trimming took off 5 bases at V and 4 bases at J, with 19 bases between the two ends. The length of the CDR3 is 16 residues. CDR3 sequence (DNA): TGTGCCAGCAGTGTAGGGTCACTAATACCCCCAGATACGCAGTATTTT. Its translation: CASSVGSLIPPDTQYF. The complete variable domain, with remaining parts taken from reference TRBV28 and TRBJ2-3, reads DVKVTQSSRYLVKRTGEKVFLECVQDMDHENMFWYRQDPGLGLRLIYFSYDVKMKEKGDIPEGYSVSREKKERFSLILESASTNQTSMYLCASSVGSLIPPDTQYFGPGTRLTVL.

This clone was seen only once. In DNA form, the CDR3 reads TGCGCCAGCAGCCAAGATCTGGGGGACCAGCCCCAGCATTTT. Translation: CASSQDLGDQPQHF. This chain links TRBV4-3 with TRBJ1-5; tentative D call: TRBD1 (5 bases). Deletions cut 0 bases from V and 7 bases from J, with 10 bases between. The CDR3 loop spans 14 amino acids. CDR1 and CDR2 from the germline V gene are LGHNA and YSLEER.

The V gene is TRBV7-2, the J gene TRBJ2-7, with D maybe TRBD1 (5 bases). Trimming stripped 2 bases from V and 0 bases from J, with 14 bases between. The CDR3 contains 16 residues. Germline values: CDR1 SGHTA, CDR2 FQGNSA. CDR3 nucleotide sequence: TGTGCCAGCAGCTTATTCCGTGCAGGGCCCTCCTACGAGCAGTACTTC. The encoded protein is CASSLFRAGPSYEQYF.

The V gene is TRBV7-3, the J gene TRBJ2-3; D is unresolved. The V end was cut by 1 base, the J end by 0 bases, with 8 bases between. This CDR3 spans 15 amino acids. Germline lookup yields CDR1 SGHTA and CDR2 FQGTGA. This chain's CDR3 is CASSLMGDSTDTQYF. The CDR3 DNA reads as TGTGCCAGCAGCTTAATGGGTGACAGCACAGATACGCAGTATTTT.

The V gene is TRBV4-3, the J gene TRBJ2-5; 10 bases map to TRBD2. Germline CDR1 and CDR2: LGHNA and YSLEER. V lost 0 bases and J lost 6; bases outside the gene matches: 10. This CDR3 has 17 amino acids. The CDR3 nucleotides read TGCGCCAGCAGCCAAGACCCACCGAGCGGGGGGGTGCAGACCCAGTACTTC. Protein sequence: CASSQDPPSGGVQTQYF.

The rearrangement uses TRBV3-1 (or the pseudogene TRBV3-2) and TRBJ1-5; no firm D call. Germline V gives CDR1 LGHDT, CDR2 YNNKEL (reference sequence). CDR3 size: 13 residues. Trimming pared 2 bases from V and 6 bases from J, leaving 8 bases between. The CDR3 reads CASSQTPPQPQHF. For the CDR3, the DNA is TGTGCCAGCAGCCAAACACCTCCTCAGCCCCAGCATTTT.

The V and J genes are TRBV19 and TRBJ2-2; TRBD1 matches at 9 bases. This CDR3 region has 16 residues. The V gene end was trimmed by 3 bases and the J gene end by 4 bases; junction bases not matched to a gene: 6. Germline V lookup: CDR1 LNHDA, CDR2 SQIVND (reference sequence). Here the CDR3 DNA reads TGTGCCAGTAGTATCCGGACAGGGGTTATCACCGGGGAGCTGTTTTTT. It specifies CASSIRTGVITGELFF.

The CDR3 region is CASSVPRGGTGELFF. CDR3 DNA: TGTGCCAGCAGCGTCCCGCGGGGGGGCACCGGGGAGCTGTTTTTT. The rearrangement joins TRBV5-4 to TRBJ2-2, with 9 bases lining up with TRBD2. In germline, CDR1 is SGHNT, CDR2 YYREEE (reference sequence). V lost 4 bases to trimming and J lost 4 bases; unmatched junction nucleotides: 5. The CDR3 runs 15 residues.

This clone has just a few counts. The J gene is TRBJ2-3, the V gene TRBV23-1; 8 positions match TRBD2. TRBV23-1 is labeled an ORF, and its function is uncertain. The CDR3 contains 19 residues. V lost 1 base to trimming and J lost 1 base; unmatched junction nucleotides: 13. The CDR3 sequence is CASSQFGSGTLDRTDTQYF. CDR3 nucleotides: TGCGCCAGCAGTCAATTCGGTAGCGGGACACTCGATCGCACAGATACGCAGTATTTT.

V gene TRBV5-1 combines with J gene TRBJ2-2; D unresolved. V gave up 1 base and J gave up 7 bases, with 8 bases separating them. Germline CDR1 SGHRS, CDR2 YFSETQ. This CDR3 comprises 13 residues. The CDR3 loop is CASSLIGNGELFF. DNA for the CDR3: TGCGCCAGCAGCTTGATAGGGAACGGGGAGCTGTTTTTT.

This chain connects TRBV5-6 to TRBJ2-7; D call uncertain. The CDR3 sequence is 15 residues long. CDR1 SGHDT and CDR2 YYEEEE come from the germline V gene. Trimming took 0 bases from V and 1 from J, leaving 11 bases between them. CDR3 sequence reads: CASSLVGLSSYEQYF. For the CDR3, the DNA is TGTGCCAGCAGCTTGGTTGGGTTATCGTCCTACGAGCAGTACTTC.

This clone was detected a few times. The V and J genes are TRBV5-1 and TRBJ2-2, with D hard to call. This CDR3 is 16 amino acids long. Trimming pared 0 bases from V and 3 bases from J, leaving 12 bases between. From germline, CDR1 is SGHRS and CDR2 YFSETQ. The CDR3 loop reads CASSLDPAAYTGELFF. As DNA, the CDR3 is TGCGCCAGCAGCTTGGACCCAGCTGCGTACACCGGGGAGCTGTTTTTT.

This sequence joins TRBV13 and TRBJ2-3, with 8 bases identical to TRBD1. The V gene's germline CDR1 is PRHDT and CDR2 FYEKMQ (reference sequence). This CDR3 contains 15 residues. V lost 4 bases and J lost 1; bases outside the gene matches: 4. The CDR3 loop is CASSSGQGRTDTQYF. In nucleotides, the CDR3 is TGTGCCAGCAGCTCCGGACAGGGACGCACAGATACGCAGTATTTT. Variable domain in full (rest from reference TRBV13 and TRBJ2-3): AAGVIQSPRHLIKEKRETATLKCYPIPRHDTVYWYQQGPGQDPQFLISFYEKMQSDKGSIPDRFSAQQFSDYHSELNMSSLELGDSALYFCASSSGQGRTDTQYFGPGTRLTVL.

In the case of this clone: The sample contains more than one DNA sequence encoding this CDR3. V and J are TRBV9 and TRBJ2-4; D is uncertain. The CDR3 totals 14 residues. V lost 0 bases and J lost 0, with 4 bases in between. CDR1 SGDLS and CDR2 YYNGEE come from the germline V gene. The CDR3 protein is CASSVGGAKNIQYF. In DNA form, the CDR3 reads TGTGCCAGCAGCGTAGGAGGAGCCAAAAACATTCAGTACTTC.

The rearrangement links TRBV18 to TRBJ2-5; D remains unclear. Germline lookup yields CDR1 KGHSH and CDR2 LQKENI. V lost 5 bases and J 2 bases, leaving 3 bases between the germline ends. The CDR3 is 11 residues long. CDR3 sequence reads: CASSFQETQYF. The CDR3 nucleotides read TGTGCCAGCTCATTTCAAGAGACCCAGTACTTC.

The table lists this clone with a few counts. The chain employs TRBV4-1 and TRBJ1-3; 9 bases match TRBD1. Germline assignment: CDR1 MGHRA and CDR2 YSYEKL. This CDR3 contains 18 residues. J lost 8 bases, V lost 3 bases, and 17 bases had no gene match. Here the CDR3 reads CASSQATPTGGFYYTIYF. CDR3 sequence (DNA): TGCGCCAGCAGCCAGGCCACCCCCACAGGGGGCTTTTACTACACCATATATTTT.

V is TRBV5-1 and J is TRBJ2-1; D not resolved. Trimming cost V 0 bases and J 2 bases, with 6 bases left between them. Germline-derived CDR1 and CDR2 are SGHRS and YFSETQ. The CDR3 consists of 14 residues. This chain's CDR3 is CASSLAGTYNEQFF. DNA for the CDR3: TGCGCCAGCAGCTTGGCGGGCACCTACAATGAGCAGTTCTTC.

The CDR3 spells CASSLRQTSVTEAFF. In DNA form, the CDR3 reads TGTGCCAGTAGTCTCAGACAGACCTCGGTCACTGAAGCTTTCTTT. The chain joins TRBV19 to TRBJ1-1; the D gene is possibly TRBD1 (5 bases). The length of the CDR3 is 15 residues. The germline V and J ends were trimmed by 5 bases and 4 bases, with 17 bases remaining between them. Germline V gene data show CDR1 as LNHDA and CDR2 as SQIVND (reference sequence).